Listed here is a single T cell receptor beta chain. Its target is not known. Co-extracting RNA and DNA was done with roughly 17-34 mg of unsorted bulk tissue as input. Every tumor contributed samples taken at five separate regions. The sample comes from a study of tumor-infiltrating lymphocytes in primary liver carcinoma. About the study: The study obtained roughly 3.5 to 8 million productive TCRbeta reads per sample, similar across tissue types. The study's findings and limits: Significantly greater top-250-clone fractions characterized tumors relative to blood (p = 0.039).

CDR1 is SGHAT, CDR2 FQNNGV, per germline. The CDR3 has 14 amino acids. The input was 450 to 500 ng total RNA; TCR beta cDNA was made from it with a constant-region primer. Three nested multiplex PCR rounds, a slightly modified ARM-PCR, produced the libraries for TCR beta. A C-beta reverse primer was combined with TRBV1-TRBV30 forward primers in the first two PCR rounds, and each round had about 10 cycles. MiXCR, applied by TCRdb to the multiplex PCR reads, yields one record per CDR3 protein. The sample has roughly 190,000 distinct CDR3 sequences; approximately 86% are singletons. The specimen was tumor tissue from primary liver carcinoma. This TCR came from a man aged 35-49 years with primary liver carcinoma and hepatitis B virus infection. The V call is TRBV11-2, the J call TRBJ2-1; D ambiguous. CDR3 in DNA: TGTGACAACAGCCCCGATGGCGGCTACAATGAGCAGTTCTTC. Amino acid sequence: CDNSPDGGYNEQFF.